Following are 18 T cell receptor beta chains from one sample sequenced in a study of cytomegalovirus exposure and HLA in healthy donors. The PCR had 60 Vbeta and 13 Jbeta primers. Repertoires were generated with immunoSEQ multiplex PCR, while TCRdb's copy carries only in-frame clones and drops some. This table holds approximately 91,000 clones, around 68% found once. The material sequenced was PBMCs. These receptors were obtained from a female donor in good health and CMV-seronegative.

The chain links TRBV15 to TRBJ2-1, with a possible D match to TRBD1 (5 bases). Deletions cut 3 bases from V and 10 bases from J, with 19 bases between. The CDR3 runs 15 residues. Germline-derived CDR1 and CDR2 are LNHNV and YYDKDF (reference sequence). The CDR3 DNA is TGTGCCACCAGCAGTGCAGGCCAGGGCTTAAGGGAGCAGTTCTTC. It yields the protein CATSSAGQGLREQFF.

The chain links TRBV19 to TRBJ2-6; D unresolved. V shed 5 bases and J shed 0 bases, with 11 bases lying between them. The CDR3 is 16 amino acids. Germline assignment: CDR1 LNHDA and CDR2 SQIVND (reference sequence). In nucleotides, the CDR3 is TGTGCCAGTAGTTGGGCAGCTCTCTCTGGGGCCAACGTCCTGACTTTC. Protein product: CASSWAALSGANVLTF.

This clone was seen once. The chain couples TRBV30 to TRBJ1-3; D perhaps matches TRBD1 (5 bases). Trimming removed 2 bases at V and 2 bases at J, with 10 bases between. CDR1 GTSNPN and CDR2 SVGIG come from the germline V gene (reference sequence). CDR3 length: 14 amino acids. The CDR3 loop is CAWSNRGTGNTIYF. The CDR3 region has the DNA TGTGCCTGGAGTAATAGGGGTACTGGAAACACCATATATTTT.

The chain uses TRBV2 and TRBJ1-5; D remains ambiguous. V was cut by 9 bases and J by 4 bases, with 10 bases left in between. CDR3 size: 12 residues. The germline V gene encodes CDR1 SNHLY and CDR2 FYNNEI. The chain's CDR3 is CARVTRNQPQHF. CDR3 coding DNA: TGTGCCAGAGTAACGAGGAATCAGCCCCAGCATTTT.

There are a few counts of this clone. V usage is TRBV15 and J usage is TRBJ2-2, with TRBD2 matching 10 bases. After removal of 1 base from V and 5 bases from J, the junction contained 1 base not matched to a gene. The CDR3 covers 15 residues. The V gene's germline CDR1 is LNHNV and CDR2 YYDKDF (reference sequence). The CDR3 loop is CATSRASGRTGELFF. In DNA, the CDR3 is TGTGCCACCAGCAGAGCTAGCGGGAGAACCGGGGAGCTGTTTTTT.

This chain connects TRBV19 to TRBJ1-4, with D unresolved. V shed 3 bases and J shed 4 bases, with 9 bases lying between them. Per germline, CDR1 LNHDA and CDR2 SQIVND (reference sequence). CDR3 length: 14 residues. This CDR3 is CASSMMGRNEKLFF. The CDR3 DNA follows: TGTGCCAGTAGTATGATGGGCCGTAATGAAAAACTGTTTTTT.

CDR3 protein: CASSLFDSFAEKLFF. Written as DNA, the CDR3 is TGTGCCAGCTCTCTCTTCGACAGTTTCGCTGAAAAACTGTTTTTT. The chain is built from TRBV18 and TRBJ1-4; a possible D gene is TRBD1 (5 bases). Germline CDR1 and CDR2: KGHSH and LQKENI. Deletions cut 6 bases from V and 7 bases from J, with 18 bases between. The CDR3 is 15 amino acids.

The V call is TRBV6-1, the J call TRBJ2-3; the D gene is possibly TRBD2 (6 bases). V shed 2 bases and J shed 0 bases, with 12 bases lying between them. The germline gives CDR1 MNHNS, CDR2 SASEGT. The CDR3 runs 16 residues. CDR3: CASSEIISGSTDTQYF. The CDR3 nucleotides read TGTGCCAGCAGTGAAATAATTAGCGGTAGCACAGATACGCAGTATTTT.

In its sample, this clone was seen once. This chain links TRBV7-9 with TRBJ2-7, with 10 bases fitting TRBD1. This CDR3 region has 16 residues. Germline loops: CDR1 SEHNR, CDR2 FQNEAQ (reference sequence). The V segment lost 4 bases and the J segment 6 bases; nucleotides outside the gene matches: 12. The CDR3 loop is CASSSSRQGAHREQYF. The DNA of the CDR3 is TGTGCCAGCAGCTCCTCCCGACAGGGGGCGCATCGCGAGCAGTACTTC.

The chain uses TRBV5-4 and TRBJ2-2, with 12 bases lining up with TRBD2. CDR1 and CDR2 (germline): SGHNT, YYREEE (reference sequence). Germline trimming cut 4 bases from V and 0 bases from J; bases unmatched to any gene: 7. This CDR3 contains 18 residues. The CDR3 DNA follows: TGTGCCAGCAGCAAGGGACTAGCGGGTTTTTCGAACACCGGGGAGCTGTTTTTT. Residues: CASSKGLAGFSNTGELFF.

This clone appeared a single time. The genes are TRBV9 and TRBJ2-1; D is unresolved. The CDR3 has 13 residues. V was shortened by 4 bases and J by 6 bases, with 11 bases between the two germline ends. Germline V gene data show CDR1 as SGDLS and CDR2 as YYNGEE. CDR3 nucleotide sequence: TGTGCCAGCAGCCCGCCGCGCGGCAATGAGCAGTTCTTC. It encodes CASSPPRGNEQFF.

This clone was counted a few times. This chain joins TRBV28 and TRBJ1-1; 9 bases line up with TRBD1. The CDR3 consists of 14 residues. Losses at the gene ends were 4 bases for V and 10 bases for J; bases not matched to a gene: 10. CDR1 and CDR2 from the germline V gene are MDHEN and SYDVKM. CDR3: CASSSGTGSWGAFF. CDR3 DNA: TGTGCCAGCAGTTCCGGGACAGGGTCATGGGGAGCTTTCTTT.

The chain is built from TRBV9 and TRBJ2-1; 8 nucleotides align to TRBD2. V gave up 0 bases and J gave up 8 bases; unmatched junction bases: 16. CDR3 length: 18 residues. The germline V gene has CDR1 SGDLS and CDR2 YYNGEE. The CDR3 region has the DNA TGTGCCAGCAGCGTAGCTATCGCGGGGGGCCACCCCATCGATGAGCAGTTCTTC. This codes for CASSVAIAGGHPIDEQFF.

This clone was counted a few times. The junction departs from germline at one end; a sequencing error may be responsible. The gene calls are TRBV11-2 and TRBJ2-3; TRBD2 agrees at 11 bases. The CDR3 extends over 17 amino acids. Germline CDR1 and CDR2: SGHAT and FQNNGV. CDR3: CDSSLGLAGGNTDTQYF. Here the CDR3 DNA reads TGTGACAGCAGCTTGGGGTTAGCGGGAGGGAACACAGATACGCAGTATTTT.

Comment on this clone: Different DNA sequences within this sample yield the same CDR3. The V gene is TRBV5-4, the J gene TRBJ1-6; a possible D gene is TRBD1 (5 bases). The germline V and J ends were trimmed by 4 bases and 5 bases, with 16 bases remaining between them. The CDR3 length is 16 residues. CDR1 SGHNT and CDR2 YYREEE come from the germline V gene (reference sequence). This chain's CDR3 is CASSGLGAGNNSPLHF. In nucleotides, the CDR3 is TGTGCCAGCAGCGGCTTAGGGGCTGGGAATAATTCACCCCTCCACTTT. The full variable domain, in which reference TRBV5-4 and TRBJ1-6 provide the parts outside the CDR3, is ETGVTQSPTHLIKTRGQQVTLRCSSQSGHNTVSWYQQALGQGPQFIFQYYREEENGRGNFPPRFSGLQFPNYSSELNVNALELDDSALYLCASSGLGAGNNSPLHFGNGTRLTVT.

V gene TRBV27 combines with J gene TRBJ2-2; TRBD1 aligns across 10 bases. The CDR3 consists of 13 residues. The trim removed 7 bases at V and 7 bases at J, leaving 3 bases unmatched. CDR1 is MNHEY, CDR2 SMNVEV, per germline (reference sequence). CDR3 sequence reads: CASKGTGDGELFF. In nucleotides, the CDR3 is TGTGCCAGCAAGGGGACAGGGGACGGGGAGCTGTTTTTT.

Turning to this clone: The sample holds other DNA sequences that translate to the same CDR3. The chain is built from TRBV7-9 and TRBJ2-3, with 7 nucleotides matching TRBD2. The CDR3 contains 14 residues. V shed 5 bases, J shed 3 bases, and the junction held 5 bases outside the gene matches. Germline CDR1 is SEHNR and CDR2 is FQNEAQ (reference sequence). CDR3 sequence reads: CASSRTSGTDTQYF. CDR3 in DNA: TGTGCCAGCAGCAGGACTAGTGGGACAGATACGCAGTATTTT.

This chain links TRBV28 with TRBJ2-7; 7 bases are shared with TRBD2. There are 15 residues in the CDR3. J lost 6 bases, V lost 2 bases, and 10 bases had no gene match. The germline V gene has CDR1 MDHEN and CDR2 SYDVKM. The CDR3 DNA is TGTGCCAGCAGTTTAGGGTTGGCGGGAGCTCGCGAGCAGTACTTC. Protein sequence: CASSLGLAGAREQYF. Full variable domain (remainder filled in from reference TRBV28 and TRBJ2-7): DVKVTQSSRYLVKRTGEKVFLECVQDMDHENMFWYRQDPGLGLRLIYFSYDVKMKEKGDIPEGYSVSREKKERFSLILESASTNQTSMYLCASSLGLAGAREQYFGPGTRLTVT.